These T cell receptor beta chains were read from a single sample in a study of T cells in localized non-small cell lung cancer. Sequenced by immunoSEQ multiplex PCR; TCRdb stores in-frame clones only, minus some. The sample records 1,500 or so clones, about 30% being singletons. The specimen comprised normal lung tissue next to the tumor, sampled before any cancer treatment. All receptors come from a woman aged 35 to 70 with stage III lung adenocarcinoma. Both conserved end residues are part of each CDR3. D genes are given only for firm matches. Expanded clones get a size class; other rows say once, few or many, or leave the size out.

TRBD2,TRBJ2-7,few,TRBV19,CASTPSGGVGSYEQYF,TGTGCCAGTACCCCCTCCGGGGGGGTGGGCTCCTACGAGCAGTACTTC
.,TRBJ1-1,few,TRBV6-8,CASSYSAGGTEAFF,TGTGCCAGCAGTTACTCAGCGGGCGGCACTGAAGCTTTCTTT
.,TRBJ1-2,.,TRBV18,CASSPGDRYGYTF,TGTGCCAGCTCACCAGGTGACCGCTATGGCTACACCTTC
.,TRBJ2-3,few,TRBV6-8,CASSDEGGSTDTQYF,TGTGCCAGCAGTGACGAGGGAGGTAGCACAGATACGCAGTATTTT
TRBD1,TRBJ2-7,few,TRBV28,CASSLQGVTKDEQYF,TGTGCCAGCAGTTTACAGGGGGTAACAAAGGACGAGCAGTACTTC
.,TRBJ1-2,.,TRBV11-3,CASSPEQGMRYGYTF,TGTGCCAGCAGCCCCGAACAGGGAATGAGGTATGGCTACACCTTC
.,TRBJ1-2,.,TRBV6-8,CASSYSMGGVYGYTF,TGTGCCAGCAGTTACTCCATGGGGGGCGTCTATGGCTACACCTTC
.,TRBJ2-2,.,TRBV28,CASSWRRYTGELFF,TGTGCCAGCAGTTGGAGACGGTACACCGGGGAGCTGTTTTTT
.,TRBJ2-7,few,TRBV4-1,CASSRGSSATTYEQYF,TGCGCCAGCAGCCGAGGATCTTCGGCTACTACCTACGAGCAGTACTTC
TRBD2,TRBJ2-3,.,TRBV5-1,CASSPLAGPDTQYF,TGCGCCAGCAGCCCTTTAGCGGGGCCGGATACGCAGTATTTT
.,TRBJ1-5,once,TRBV29-1,CSVAPGHQNQPQHF,TGCAGCGTCGCACCGGGACACCAAAATCAGCCCCAGCATTTT
.,TRBJ1-6,medium-sized,TRBV6-8,CASSYSGQYNSPLHF,TGTGCCAGCAGTTACTCTGGGCAATATAATTCACCCCTCCACTTT
.,TRBJ2-3,.,TRBV29-1,CSGTRVSTDTQYF,TGCAGCGGAACCCGAGTAAGCACAGATACGCAGTATTTT
TRBD1,TRBJ2-7,.,TRBV11-3,CASSLGTGGTEQYF,TGTGCCAGCAGCTTAGGGACAGGGGGCACCGAGCAGTACTTC
.,TRBJ1-2,.,TRBV29-1,CSAFITGPGDGYTF,TGCAGCGCCTTCATAACAGGGCCTGGCGATGGCTACACCTTC
TRBD2,TRBJ2-3,few,TRBV10-3,CAISESSGRSDTQYF,TGTGCCATCAGTGAGTCGAGCGGGAGATCTGATACGCAGTATTTT
TRBD1,TRBJ1-5,large,TRBV9,CASSGQGNQPQHF,TGTGCCAGCAGTGGACAGGGCAATCAGCCCCAGCATTTT
.,TRBJ2-1,.,TRBV9,CASSVDYNEQFF,TGTGCCAGCAGCGTAGACTACAATGAGCAGTTCTTC
TRBD1,TRBJ1-2,.,TRBV6-8,CASTWDSSPWVGYTF,TGTGCCAGCACGTGGGACAGCTCTCCTTGGGTTGGCTACACCTTC
.,TRBJ2-7,.,TRBV18,CASSSLGGTVEQYF,TGTGCCAGCTCATCCCTTGGGGGGACGGTCGAGCAGTACTTC
.,TRBJ1-1,.,TRBV19,CASKHDTPNTEAFF,TGTGCCAGTAAACACGACACGCCGAACACTGAAGCTTTCTTT
TRBD2,TRBJ2-1,large,TRBV9,CASSGGTSGSYNEQFF,TGTGCCAGCAGCGGCGGGACTAGCGGGTCCTACAATGAGCAGTTCTTC
.,TRBJ2-7,.,TRBV28,CASTSVRGSEQYF,TGTGCCAGCACCAGCGTACGGGGTAGTGAGCAGTACTTC
.,TRBJ2-7,large,TRBV11-3,CASSLALTHSSNEQYF,TGTGCCAGCAGCTTGGCCCTTACCCACTCCTCCAACGAGCAGTACTTC
.,TRBJ1-5,.,TRBV19,CASSRRVPISDQPQHF,TGTGCCAGTAGTCGCCGGGTCCCTATCTCCGATCAGCCCCAGCATTTT
TRBD1,TRBJ1-2,.,TRBV12-5,CASGSSRDRSLYGYTF,TGTGCTAGTGGTTCCTCACGGGACAGATCCCTCTATGGCTACACCTTC
TRBD1,TRBJ1-2,.,TRBV7-6,CASSSRDRGRGYTF,TGTGCCAGCAGCTCCCGGGACAGGGGGCGAGGCTACACCTTC
TRBD2,TRBJ2-1,large,TRBV14,CASSLGLAGVGEQFF,TGTGCCAGCAGTCTTGGACTAGCGGGAGTTGGTGAGCAGTTCTTC
.,TRBJ1-1,.,TRBV4-1,CASSQGSGAWNTEAFF,TGCGCCAGCAGCCAAGGGTCTGGGGCCTGGAACACTGAAGCTTTCTTT
TRBD1,TRBJ1-1,.,TRBV6-8,CAISGNRGHTEAFF,TGTGCCATCAGTGGCAACAGGGGGCACACTGAAGCTTTCTTT
.,TRBJ2-3,.,TRBV9,CASSVGPGSTDTQYF,TGTGCCAGCAGTGTCGGGCCGGGAAGCACAGATACGCAGTATTTT
TRBD1,TRBJ2-7,.,TRBV30,CAWSTGGPYEQYF,TGTGCCTGGAGTACAGGGGGCCCCTACGAGCAGTACTTC
TRBD1,TRBJ2-7,few,TRBV11-3,CASSPHPGQGSNEQYF,TGTGCCAGCAGCCCGCATCCGGGACAGGGGTCCAACGAGCAGTACTTC
.,TRBJ1-4,.,TRBV29-1,CSVEDRGRELFF,TGCAGCGTTGAAGATCGGGGTCGGGAACTGTTTTTT
.,TRBJ2-4,few,TRBV6-7,CASRKTAGNIQYF,TGTGCCAGCAGGAAAACCGCAGGGAACATTCAGTACTTC
.,TRBJ2-7,.,TRBV6-8,CASTEGPGTYEQYF,TGTGCCAGCACCGAAGGTCCAGGGACCTACGAGCAGTACTTC
.,TRBJ2-7,few,TRBV11-3,CASSQFQSRDEQYF,TGTGCCAGCAGCCAATTCCAGTCTCGAGACGAGCAGTACTTC
.,TRBJ1-5,.,TRBV28,CASSLPALGGRGSNQPQHF,TGTGCCAGCAGTTTACCCGCCTTGGGGGGGCGGGGAAGCAATCAGCCCCAGCATTTT
.,TRBJ1-1,.,TRBV11-3,CASSLKAGQQNTEAFF,TGTGCCAGCAGCTTAAAGGCCGGACAACAGAACACTGAAGCTTTCTTT